The rows below give T cell receptor beta chains drawn from one sample of a study of blood T cell repertoires in COVID-19. Clones were sequenced by immunoSEQ multiplex PCR, and TCRdb holds only the in-frame ones, with some missing. Among about 200,000 clones listed, about 88% were seen once. The specimen was peripheral blood. These receptors originate from a woman of 80 years or more with acute or convalescent COVID-19. Each CDR3 is given with its conserved first and last residue. Fields, in order: D gene, clone size, J gene, V gene, CDR3 DNA, CDR3 protein. The D gene is left open where the match is weak. Clone size, where shown, is once, few, many, or a class for clones that have expanded.

D gene: NA
clone size: NA
J gene: TRBJ2-2
V gene: TRBV7-2
CDR3 DNA: TGTGCCAGCAGCTTAGCACGAGGCGGGAACACCGGGGAGCTGTTTTTT
CDR3 protein: CASSLARGGNTGELFF

D gene: NA
clone size: few
J gene: TRBJ1-1
V gene: TRBV10-3
CDR3 DNA: TGTGCCATCAGTGGACAGCAAACGATGAACACTGAAGCTTTCTTT
CDR3 protein: CAISGQQTMNTEAFF

D gene: TRBD2
clone size: once
J gene: TRBJ2-3
V gene: TRBV5-4
CDR3 DNA: TGTGCCAGCAGTTCAGTAGCGGGGAGCACAGATACGCAGTATTTT
CDR3 protein: CASSSVAGSTDTQYF

D gene: NA
clone size: NA
J gene: TRBJ1-4
V gene: TRBV7-8
CDR3 DNA: TGTGCCAGCAGCTCCTTAAACCGAGCAACTAATGAAAAACTGTTTTTT
CDR3 protein: CASSSLNRATNEKLFF

D gene: NA
clone size: NA
J gene: TRBJ1-2
V gene: TRBV28
CDR3 DNA: TGTGCCAGCAGTTTTCCCCAAGGAGGTTCGTATGGCTACACCTTC
CDR3 protein: CASSFPQGGSYGYTF

D gene: NA
clone size: NA
J gene: TRBJ2-1
V gene: TRBV4-2
CDR3 DNA: TGTGCCAGCAGCCAAGCGGAAGCGTACAATGAGCAGTTCTTC
CDR3 protein: CASSQAEAYNEQFF

D gene: TRBD1
clone size: NA
J gene: TRBJ2-1
V gene: TRBV9
CDR3 DNA: TGTGCCAGCAGCGTAGAACCCGCGACAGGGTCGTACAATGAGCAGTTCTTC
CDR3 protein: CASSVEPATGSYNEQFF

D gene: NA
clone size: NA
J gene: TRBJ1-1
V gene: TRBV7-2
CDR3 DNA: TGTGCCGCACGAACAGGGACGAACACTGAAGCTTTCTTT
CDR3 protein: CAARTGTNTEAFF

D gene: NA
clone size: NA
J gene: TRBJ1-4
V gene: TRBV29-1
CDR3 DNA: TGCAGCGTTGAATCAGGGGTTGACGAAAAACTGTTTTTT
CDR3 protein: CSVESGVDEKLFF

D gene: TRBD1
clone size: NA
J gene: TRBJ1-3
V gene: TRBV19
CDR3 DNA: TGTGCCAGTAGTTCGACAGGGATCTCTGGAAACACCATATATTTT
CDR3 protein: CASSSTGISGNTIYF

D gene: TRBD1
clone size: NA
J gene: TRBJ2-5
V gene: TRBV6-5
CDR3 DNA: TGTGCCAGCAGTTACTCGCCGAGGACAGGGAAGACCCAGTACTTC
CDR3 protein: CASSYSPRTGKTQYF

D gene: TRBD2
clone size: NA
J gene: TRBJ2-1
V gene: TRBV29-1
CDR3 DNA: TGCAGCGGGAAAGCGGGAGGCTCCTACAATGAGCAGTTCTTC
CDR3 protein: CSGKAGGSYNEQFF

D gene: NA
clone size: NA
J gene: TRBJ1-1
V gene: TRBV6-6
CDR3 DNA: TGTGCCAGCCGCCTGGGAGGGGTCGGGACTGAAGCTTTCTTT
CDR3 protein: CASRLGGVGTEAFF

D gene: NA
clone size: once
J gene: TRBJ2-1
V gene: TRBV13
CDR3 DNA: TGTGCCAGCAGCCCCTTTTCGGATGAGCAGTTCTTC
CDR3 protein: CASSPFSDEQFF

D gene: TRBD1
clone size: NA
J gene: TRBJ2-4
V gene: TRBV5-6
CDR3 DNA: TGTGCCAGCAGGCCGATGACAGGGTCGGACATTCAGTACTTC
CDR3 protein: CASRPMTGSDIQYF

D gene: TRBD2
clone size: NA
J gene: TRBJ2-1
V gene: TRBV9
CDR3 DNA: TGTGCCAGCAGCGCTCGGACTAGCGGGAGTACGAGGGAGCAGTTCTTC
CDR3 protein: CASSARTSGSTREQFF

D gene: NA
clone size: NA
J gene: TRBJ1-2
V gene: TRBV19
CDR3 DNA: TGTGCCAGTAGTATACCCGGACAGTTTAACTATGGCTACACCTTC
CDR3 protein: CASSIPGQFNYGYTF